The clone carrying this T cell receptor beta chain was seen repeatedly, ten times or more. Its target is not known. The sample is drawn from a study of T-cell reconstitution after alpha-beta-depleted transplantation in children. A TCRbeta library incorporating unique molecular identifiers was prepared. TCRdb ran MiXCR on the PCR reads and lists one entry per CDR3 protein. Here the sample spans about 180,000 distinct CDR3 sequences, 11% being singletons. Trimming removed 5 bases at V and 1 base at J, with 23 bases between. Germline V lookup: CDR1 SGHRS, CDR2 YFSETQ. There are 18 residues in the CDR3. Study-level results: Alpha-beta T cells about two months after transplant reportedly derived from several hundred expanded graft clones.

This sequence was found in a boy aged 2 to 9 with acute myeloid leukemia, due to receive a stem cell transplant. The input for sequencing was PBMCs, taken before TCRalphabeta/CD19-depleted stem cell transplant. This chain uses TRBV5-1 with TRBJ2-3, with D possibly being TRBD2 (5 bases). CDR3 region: CASSRIYNQKGGTDTQYF. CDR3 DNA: TGCGCCAGCAGTCGAATCTATAACCAGAAGGGAGGCACAGATACGCAGTATTTT.